Included here is one TCR beta chain sequence, with context. This specimen includes other DNA sequences encoding the same CDR3. This sample was included in a study of blood T cell repertoires in COVID-19. This CDR3 contains 14 residues. V dropped 2 bases and J dropped 0 bases, with 8 bases sitting between them. Germline V gives CDR1 SGDLS, CDR2 YYNGEE. Authors' methods: Amplification from reference gene primers served as the basis for estimated nucleated cell counts. TCRdb's table, derived via immunoSEQ multiplex PCR, lists solely in-frame clones and lacks some. That table furnishes V, J and clone size, whereas the DNA furnished D and trimming. The repertoire includes about 130,000 clones, 65% to 85% of them detected once, and roughly 1.8% sits in the top ten.

The sequence came from a man in his 70s with acute or convalescent COVID-19. The sample taken for sequencing was peripheral blood. This sequence joins TRBV9 and TRBJ1-1, with D possibly matching TRBD1 (5 bases). The CDR3 region has the DNA TGTGCCAGCAGCGTCGGGGGAATGAACACTGAAGCTTTCTTT. Its translation is CASSVGGMNTEAFF.